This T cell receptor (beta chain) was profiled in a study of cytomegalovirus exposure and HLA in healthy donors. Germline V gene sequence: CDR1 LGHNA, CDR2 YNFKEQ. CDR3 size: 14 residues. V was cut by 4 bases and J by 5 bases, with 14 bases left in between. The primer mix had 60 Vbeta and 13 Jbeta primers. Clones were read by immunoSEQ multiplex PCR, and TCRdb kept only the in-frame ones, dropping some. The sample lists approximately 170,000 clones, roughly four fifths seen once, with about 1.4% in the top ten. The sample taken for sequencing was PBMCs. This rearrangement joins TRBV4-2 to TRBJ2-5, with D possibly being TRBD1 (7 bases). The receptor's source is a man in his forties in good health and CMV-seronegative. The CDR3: CASSPGGRGETQYF. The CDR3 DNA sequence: TGTGCCAGCAGCCCCGGGGGCAGGGGGGAGACCCAGTACTTC.